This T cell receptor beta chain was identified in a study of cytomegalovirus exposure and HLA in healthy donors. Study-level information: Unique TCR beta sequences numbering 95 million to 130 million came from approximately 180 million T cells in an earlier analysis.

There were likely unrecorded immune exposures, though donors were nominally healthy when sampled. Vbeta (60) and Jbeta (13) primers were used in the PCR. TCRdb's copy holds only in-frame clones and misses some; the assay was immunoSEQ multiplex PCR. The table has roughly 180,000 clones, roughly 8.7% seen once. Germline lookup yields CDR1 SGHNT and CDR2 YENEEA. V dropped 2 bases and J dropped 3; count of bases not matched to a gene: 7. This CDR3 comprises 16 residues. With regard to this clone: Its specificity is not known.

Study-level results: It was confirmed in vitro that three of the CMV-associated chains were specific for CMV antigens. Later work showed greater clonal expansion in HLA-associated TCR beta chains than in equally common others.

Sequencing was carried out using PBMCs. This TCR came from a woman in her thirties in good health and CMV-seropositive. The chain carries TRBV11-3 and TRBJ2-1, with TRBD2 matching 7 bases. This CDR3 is CASSLRAGGSYNEQFF. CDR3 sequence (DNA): TGTGCCAGCAGCTTAAGGGCAGGCGGGAGCTACAATGAGCAGTTCTTC.